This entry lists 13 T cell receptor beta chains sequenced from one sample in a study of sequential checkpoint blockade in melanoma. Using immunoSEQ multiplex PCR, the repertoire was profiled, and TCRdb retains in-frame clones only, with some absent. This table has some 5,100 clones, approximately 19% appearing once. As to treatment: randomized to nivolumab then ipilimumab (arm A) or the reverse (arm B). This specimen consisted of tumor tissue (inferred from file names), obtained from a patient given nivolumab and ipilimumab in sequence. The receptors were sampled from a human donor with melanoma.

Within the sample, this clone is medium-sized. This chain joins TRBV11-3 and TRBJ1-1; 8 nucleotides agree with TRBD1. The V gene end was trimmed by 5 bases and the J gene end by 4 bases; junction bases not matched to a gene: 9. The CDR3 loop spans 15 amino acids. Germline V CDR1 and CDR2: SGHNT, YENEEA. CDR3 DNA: TGTGCCAGCAGCCCTGGACAGGGTTGGGCCACTGAAGCTTTCTTT. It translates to CASSPGQGWATEAFF. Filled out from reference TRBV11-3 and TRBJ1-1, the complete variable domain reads EAGVVQSPRYKIIEKKQPVAFWCNPISGHNTLYWYLQNLGQGPELLIRYENEEAVDDSQLPKDRFSAERLKGVDSTLKIQPAELGDSAVYLCASSPGQGWATEAFFGQGTRLTVV.

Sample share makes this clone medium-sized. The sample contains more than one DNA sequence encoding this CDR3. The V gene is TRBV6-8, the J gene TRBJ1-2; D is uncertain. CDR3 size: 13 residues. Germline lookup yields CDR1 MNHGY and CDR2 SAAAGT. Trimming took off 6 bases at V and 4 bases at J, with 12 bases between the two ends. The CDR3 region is CASSPGSGYGYTF. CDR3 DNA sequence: TGTGCCAGCAGCCCCGGTTCGGGCTATGGCTACACCTTC.

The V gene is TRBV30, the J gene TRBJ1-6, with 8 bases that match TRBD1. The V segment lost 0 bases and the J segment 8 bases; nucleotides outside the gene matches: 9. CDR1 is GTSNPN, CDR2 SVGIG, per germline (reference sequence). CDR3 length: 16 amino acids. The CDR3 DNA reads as TGTGCCTGGAGTGTAGGCTGGGGACAGGATCATTCACCCCTCCACTTT. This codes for CAWSVGWGQDHSPLHF.

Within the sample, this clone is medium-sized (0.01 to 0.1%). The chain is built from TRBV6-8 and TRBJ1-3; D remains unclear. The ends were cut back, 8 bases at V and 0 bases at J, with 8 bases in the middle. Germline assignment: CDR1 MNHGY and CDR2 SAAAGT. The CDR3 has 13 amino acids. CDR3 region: CASGQASGNTIYF. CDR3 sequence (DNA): TGTGCCAGCGGGCAGGCCTCTGGAAACACCATATATTTT.

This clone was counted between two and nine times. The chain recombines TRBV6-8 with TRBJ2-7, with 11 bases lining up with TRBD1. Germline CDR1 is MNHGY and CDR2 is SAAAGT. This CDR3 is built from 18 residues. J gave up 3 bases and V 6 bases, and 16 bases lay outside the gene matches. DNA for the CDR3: TGTGCCAGCAGCCCACTGGGGTCACCGGGACAGGGGGACTACGAGCAGTACTTC. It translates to CASSPLGSPGQGDYEQYF.

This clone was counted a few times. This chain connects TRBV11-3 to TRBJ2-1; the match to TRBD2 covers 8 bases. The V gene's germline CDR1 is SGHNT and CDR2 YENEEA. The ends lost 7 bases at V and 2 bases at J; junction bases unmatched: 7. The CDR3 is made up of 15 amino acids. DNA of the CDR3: TGTGCCAGCACCCTCGGGAGGGGTGCCTACAATGAGCAGTTCTTC. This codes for CASTLGRGAYNEQFF.

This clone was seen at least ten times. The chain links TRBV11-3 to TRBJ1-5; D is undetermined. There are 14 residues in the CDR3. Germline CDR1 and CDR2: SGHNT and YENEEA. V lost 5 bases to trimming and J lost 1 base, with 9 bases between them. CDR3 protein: CASSDTRSNQPQHF. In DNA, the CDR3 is TGTGCCAGCAGCGATACAAGAAGCAATCAGCCCCAGCATTTT.

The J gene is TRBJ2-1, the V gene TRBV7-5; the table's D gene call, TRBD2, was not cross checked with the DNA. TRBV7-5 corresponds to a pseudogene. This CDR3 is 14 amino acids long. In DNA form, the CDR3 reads TGTGCCAGCAGCTTAGTAGGAGGGTACAATGAGCAGTTCTTC. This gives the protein CASSLVGGYNEQFF.

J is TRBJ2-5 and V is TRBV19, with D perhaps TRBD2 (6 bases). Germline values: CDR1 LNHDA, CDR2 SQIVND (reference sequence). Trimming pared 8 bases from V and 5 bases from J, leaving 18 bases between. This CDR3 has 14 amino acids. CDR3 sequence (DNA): TGTGCCAGTTTAGGGCGGGGTGCCCGGGAGACCCAGTACTTC. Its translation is CASLGRGARETQYF. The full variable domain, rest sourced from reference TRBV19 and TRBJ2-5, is DGGITQSPKYLFRKEGQNVTLSCEQNLNHDAMYWYRQDPGQGLRLIYYSQIVNDFQKGDIAEGYSVSREKKESFPLTVTSAQKNPTAFYLCASLGRGARETQYFGPGTRLLVL.

The CDR3 DNA reads as TGTGCCAGCAGCCCTATGAGGACTTCCTCCTACGAGCAGTACTTC. Protein product: CASSPMRTSSYEQYF. The chain links TRBV7-7 to TRBJ2-7; maybe TRBD2 (5 bases). This CDR3 is built from 15 residues. Trimming stripped 5 bases from V and 0 bases from J, with 14 bases between. Germline V gene sequence: CDR1 SSHAT, CDR2 FNYEAQ (reference sequence).

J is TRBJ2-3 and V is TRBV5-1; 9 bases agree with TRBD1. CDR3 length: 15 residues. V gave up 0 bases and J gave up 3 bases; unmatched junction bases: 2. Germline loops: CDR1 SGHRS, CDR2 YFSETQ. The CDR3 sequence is CASSLGGTGTDTQYF. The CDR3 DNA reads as TGCGCCAGCAGCTTGGGGGGGACAGGGACAGATACGCAGTATTTT. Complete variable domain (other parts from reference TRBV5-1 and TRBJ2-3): KAGVTQTPRYLIKTRGQQVTLSCSPISGHRSVSWYQQTPGQGLQFLFEYFSETQRNKGNFPGRFSGRQFSNSRSEMNVSTLELGDSALYLCASSLGGTGTDTQYFGPGTRLTVL.

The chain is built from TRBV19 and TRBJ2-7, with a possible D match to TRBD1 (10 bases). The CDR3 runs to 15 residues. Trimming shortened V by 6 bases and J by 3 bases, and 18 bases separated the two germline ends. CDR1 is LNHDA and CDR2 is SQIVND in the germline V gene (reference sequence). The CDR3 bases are TGTGCCAGTAGCCCTAGCGGGACAGGGGACTACGAGCAGTACTTC. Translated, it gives CASSPSGTGDYEQYF.

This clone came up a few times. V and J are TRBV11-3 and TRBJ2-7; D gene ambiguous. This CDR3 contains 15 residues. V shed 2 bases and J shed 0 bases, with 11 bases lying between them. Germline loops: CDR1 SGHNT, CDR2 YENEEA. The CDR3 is CASSLWASYSYEQYF. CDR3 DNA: TGTGCCAGCAGCTTATGGGCCAGCTACTCCTACGAGCAGTACTTC.